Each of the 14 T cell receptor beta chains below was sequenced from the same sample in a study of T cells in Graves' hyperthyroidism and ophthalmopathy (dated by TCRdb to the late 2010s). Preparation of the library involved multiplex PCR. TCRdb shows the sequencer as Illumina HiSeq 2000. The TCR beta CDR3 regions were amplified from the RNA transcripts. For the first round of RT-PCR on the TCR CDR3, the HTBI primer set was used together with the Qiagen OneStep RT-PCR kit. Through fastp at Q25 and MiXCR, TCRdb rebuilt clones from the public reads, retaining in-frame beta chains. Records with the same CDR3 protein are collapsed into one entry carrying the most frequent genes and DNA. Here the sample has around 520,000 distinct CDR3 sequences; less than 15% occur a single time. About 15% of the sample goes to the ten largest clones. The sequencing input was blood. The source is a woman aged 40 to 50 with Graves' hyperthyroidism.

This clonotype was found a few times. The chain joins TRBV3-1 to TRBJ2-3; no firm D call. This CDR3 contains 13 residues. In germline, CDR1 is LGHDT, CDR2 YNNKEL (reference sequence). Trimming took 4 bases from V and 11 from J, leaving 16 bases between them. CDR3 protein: CASSPEAEVKQYF. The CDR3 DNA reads TGTGCCAGCAGCCCAGAGGCAGAAGTTAAGCAGTATTTT.

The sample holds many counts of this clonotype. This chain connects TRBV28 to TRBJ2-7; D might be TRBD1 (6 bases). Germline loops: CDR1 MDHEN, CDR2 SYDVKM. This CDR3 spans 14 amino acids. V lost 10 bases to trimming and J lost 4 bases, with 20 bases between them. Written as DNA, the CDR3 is TGTGCCACCGAACTCAGGGGACCCGTATACGAGCAGTACTTC. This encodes CATELRGPVYEQYF.

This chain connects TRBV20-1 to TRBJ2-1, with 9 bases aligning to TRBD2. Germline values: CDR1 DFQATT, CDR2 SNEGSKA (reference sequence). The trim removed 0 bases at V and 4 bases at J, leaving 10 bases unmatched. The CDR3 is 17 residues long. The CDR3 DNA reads TGCAGTGCTAGAGAGACTAGCGGCTCCAATCGTTACAATGAGCAGTTCTTC. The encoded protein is CSARETSGSNRYNEQFF.

The DNA for the CDR3 is TGTGCCAGCAGTAAGACCGGGACAGGGCGGCTCTATGGCTACACCTTC. Protein product: CASSKTGTGRLYGYTF. J is TRBJ1-2 and V is TRBV12-3 or TRBV12-4; TRBD1 agrees at 9 bases. The CDR3 totals 16 residues. The V segment lost 5 bases and the J segment 4 bases; nucleotides outside the gene matches: 11.

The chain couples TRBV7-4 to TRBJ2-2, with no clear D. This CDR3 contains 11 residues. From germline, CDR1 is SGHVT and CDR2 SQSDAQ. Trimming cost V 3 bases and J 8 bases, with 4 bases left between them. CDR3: CASSFNGELFF. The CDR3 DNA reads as TGTGCCAGCAGCTTTAATGGGGAGCTGTTTTTT.

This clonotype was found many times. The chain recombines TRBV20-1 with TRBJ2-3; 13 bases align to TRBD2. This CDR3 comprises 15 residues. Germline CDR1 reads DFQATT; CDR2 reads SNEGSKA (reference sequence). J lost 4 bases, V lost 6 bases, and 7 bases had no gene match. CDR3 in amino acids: CSATELAGGPDTQYF. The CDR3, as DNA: TGCAGTGCGACAGAACTAGCGGGAGGGCCAGATACGCAGTATTTT.

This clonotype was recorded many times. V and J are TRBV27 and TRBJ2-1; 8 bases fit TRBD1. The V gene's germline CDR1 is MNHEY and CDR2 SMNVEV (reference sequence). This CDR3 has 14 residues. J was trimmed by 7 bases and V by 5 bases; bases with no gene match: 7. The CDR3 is CASSPRTGWNEQFF. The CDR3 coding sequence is TGTGCCAGCAGTCCTAGGACAGGGTGGAATGAGCAGTTCTTC.

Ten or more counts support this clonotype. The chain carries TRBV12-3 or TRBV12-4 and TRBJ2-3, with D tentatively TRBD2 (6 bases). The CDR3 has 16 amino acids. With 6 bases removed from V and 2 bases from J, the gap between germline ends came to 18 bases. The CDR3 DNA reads TGTGCCAGCAGCCCGGGTTGGGTAGCGGCCACAGATACGCAGTATTTT. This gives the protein CASSPGWVAATDTQYF.

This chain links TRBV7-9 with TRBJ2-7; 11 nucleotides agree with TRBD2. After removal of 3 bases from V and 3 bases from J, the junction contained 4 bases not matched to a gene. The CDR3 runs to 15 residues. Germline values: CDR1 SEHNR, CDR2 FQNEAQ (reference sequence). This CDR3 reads CASSLGLAEFYEQYF. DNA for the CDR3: TGTGCCAGCAGCTTGGGACTAGCGGAATTCTACGAGCAGTACTTC.

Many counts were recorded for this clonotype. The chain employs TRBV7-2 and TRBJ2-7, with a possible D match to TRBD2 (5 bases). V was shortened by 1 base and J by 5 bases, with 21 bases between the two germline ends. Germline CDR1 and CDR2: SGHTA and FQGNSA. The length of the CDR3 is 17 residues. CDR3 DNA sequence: TGTGCCAGCAGCTTAGAAAGGAGATTGGCGGGTATTCACGAGCAGTACTTC. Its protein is CASSLERRLAGIHEQYF.

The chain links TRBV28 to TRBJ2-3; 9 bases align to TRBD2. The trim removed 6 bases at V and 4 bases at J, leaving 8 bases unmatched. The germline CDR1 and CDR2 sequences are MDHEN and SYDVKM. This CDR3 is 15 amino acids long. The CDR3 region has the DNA TGTGCCAGCAGCTCCGGTAGCGGGAGTTCAGATACGCAGTATTTT. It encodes CASSSGSGSSDTQYF.

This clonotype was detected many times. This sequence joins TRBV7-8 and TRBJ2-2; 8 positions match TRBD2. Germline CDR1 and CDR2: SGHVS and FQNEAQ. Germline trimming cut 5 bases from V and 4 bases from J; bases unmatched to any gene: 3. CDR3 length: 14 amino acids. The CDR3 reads CASSMTSATGELFF. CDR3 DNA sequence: TGTGCCAGCAGCATGACTAGCGCCACCGGGGAGCTGTTTTTT.

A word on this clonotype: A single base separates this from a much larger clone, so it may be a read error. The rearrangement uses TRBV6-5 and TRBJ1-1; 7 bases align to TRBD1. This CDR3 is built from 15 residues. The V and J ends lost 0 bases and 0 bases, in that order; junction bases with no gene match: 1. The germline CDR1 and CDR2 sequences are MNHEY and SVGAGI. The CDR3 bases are TGTGCCAGCAGTTACTCGACAGGGATGAACACTGAAGCTTTCTTT. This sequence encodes CASSYSTGMNTEAFF.

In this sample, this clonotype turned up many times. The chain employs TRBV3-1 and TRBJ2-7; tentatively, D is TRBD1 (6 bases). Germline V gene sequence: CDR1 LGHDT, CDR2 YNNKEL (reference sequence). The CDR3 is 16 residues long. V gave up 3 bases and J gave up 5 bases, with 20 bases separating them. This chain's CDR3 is CASSHRGQGIFDEQYF. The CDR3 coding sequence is TGTGCCAGCAGCCACAGGGGCCAGGGGATATTCGACGAGCAGTACTTC.